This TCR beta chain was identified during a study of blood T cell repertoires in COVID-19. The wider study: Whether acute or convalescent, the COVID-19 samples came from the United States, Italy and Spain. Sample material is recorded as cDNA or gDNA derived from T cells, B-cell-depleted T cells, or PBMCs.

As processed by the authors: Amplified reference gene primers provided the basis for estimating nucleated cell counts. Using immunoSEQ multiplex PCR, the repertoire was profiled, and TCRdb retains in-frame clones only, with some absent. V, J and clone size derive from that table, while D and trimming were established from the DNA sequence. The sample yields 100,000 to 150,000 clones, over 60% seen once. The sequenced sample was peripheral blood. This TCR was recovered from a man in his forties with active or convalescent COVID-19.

The CDR3 DNA follows: TGTGCCAGCAGTTCAACTAAGGCCCACAATGAGGAGCAGTTCTTC. As protein: CASSSTKAHNEEQFF. The V gene is TRBV6-2 or TRBV6-3, the J gene TRBJ2-1; no clear D gene. From germline, CDR1 is MNHEY and CDR2 SVGEGT. The CDR3 extends over 15 amino acids. V lost 4 bases to trimming and J lost 10 bases, with 20 bases between them.